The clone carrying this TCR beta chain occurred once. The antigen is unknown. The junction differs from germline at one of its ends, possibly a read error. TCRdb reprocessed the 5' RACE reads via MiXCR and lists one record per CDR3 protein. The sample consists of around 1.7 million distinct CDR3 sequences, roughly 35% of them appearing once. CDR3 length equals 14 residues. Germline V gene lookup returns CDR1 SEHNR and CDR2 FQNEAQ (reference sequence). These data are taken from a study of identical twins. Regarding the study as a whole: Beta clonotypes that were abundant in cord blood contained fewer insertions, a pattern absent from memory repertoires. For monozygotic twins, models underestimated out-of-frame TCR alpha sharing. Beta out-of-frame twin sharing showed a weaker excess.

The V gene is TRBV7-9, the J gene TRBJ2-5, with a possible D match to TRBD2 (5 bases). The sample consisted of cord blood. The sequence was obtained from a newborn girl in good health. CDR3 DNA: TGTGCCAGCAGCCACCCGACTAAACAAGGGACCCAGTACTTC. It translates to CASSHPTKQGTQYF.